This TCR beta chain derives from a study of T-cell reconstitution after alpha-beta-depleted transplantation in children. Unique molecular identifiers were used in preparing the TCRbeta library. From the PCR reads, TCRdb called clonotypes with MiXCR, one entry per CDR3 protein. Counted here are 75,000 to 100,000 distinct CDR3 sequences, roughly 8% occurring once; the ten biggest clones make up 5.5% to 7%. This clonotype was detected ten times or more. CDR1 is DFQATT and CDR2 is SNEGSKA in the germline V gene (reference sequence). The CDR3 is made up of 13 amino acids. V dropped 0 bases and J dropped 0 bases, with 5 bases sitting between them.

This receptor was taken from a human donor who donated a stem cell graft to a child with congenital amegakaryocytic thrombocytopenia. The starting material was PBMCs from the stem cell graft donor, obtained from the stem cell graft. V and J are TRBV20-1 and TRBJ1-1; D is ambiguous. The CDR3 DNA is TGCAGTGCTAGAGAGGGAATGAACACTGAAGCTTTCTTT. It codes for CSAREGMNTEAFF.